The clone carrying this TCR beta chain has a handful of counts. What it recognizes is unknown. Trimming pared 2 bases from V and 8 bases from J, leaving 25 bases between. Germline CDR1 is LNHDA and CDR2 is SQIVND (reference sequence). The CDR3 sequence is 18 residues long. This record belongs to a study of T cell repertoires in cytomegalovirus infection. Findings and limits, study-wide: CMV carriers with the relevant HLA were identified by cumulative public TCR beta family frequency. HLA-C-restricted CMV-specific TCR beta clonotypes were dominant in the ex vivo response.

TCRdb fed the reads into MiXCR, producing one record per CDR3 protein. Of almost 550,000 distinct CDR3 sequences listed, 15% to 20% are singletons. This sequence originates from a human donor in good health (CMV status not recorded). Some clones in this sample may be carry-over from other donors' samples. The source material was CD8+ T cells from PBMCs. The chain joins TRBV19 to TRBJ2-1; D is unclear. Here the CDR3 reads CASSIRLNMLLNRDEQFF. The DNA for the CDR3 is TGTGCCAGTAGTATAAGATTGAATATGTTACTCAATCGCGATGAGCAGTTCTTC.